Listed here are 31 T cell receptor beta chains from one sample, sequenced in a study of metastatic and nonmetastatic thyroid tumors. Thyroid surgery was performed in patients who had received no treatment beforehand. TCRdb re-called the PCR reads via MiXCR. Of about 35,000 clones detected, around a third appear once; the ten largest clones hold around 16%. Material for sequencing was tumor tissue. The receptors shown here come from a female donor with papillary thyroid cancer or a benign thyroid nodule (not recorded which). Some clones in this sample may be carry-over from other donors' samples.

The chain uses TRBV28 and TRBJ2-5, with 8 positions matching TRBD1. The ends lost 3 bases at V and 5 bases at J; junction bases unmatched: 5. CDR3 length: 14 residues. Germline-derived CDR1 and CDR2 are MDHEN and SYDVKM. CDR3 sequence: CASSLQGAGETQYF. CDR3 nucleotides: TGTGCCAGCAGTTTGCAGGGGGCGGGCGAGACCCAGTACTTC.

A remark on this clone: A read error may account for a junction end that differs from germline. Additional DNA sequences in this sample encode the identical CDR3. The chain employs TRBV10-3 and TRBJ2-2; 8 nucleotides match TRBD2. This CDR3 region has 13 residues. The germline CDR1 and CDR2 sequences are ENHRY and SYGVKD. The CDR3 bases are TGTGCCATCTTTAGCGGGGAGCCCGGGGAGCTGTTCTTT. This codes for CAIFSGEPGELFF.

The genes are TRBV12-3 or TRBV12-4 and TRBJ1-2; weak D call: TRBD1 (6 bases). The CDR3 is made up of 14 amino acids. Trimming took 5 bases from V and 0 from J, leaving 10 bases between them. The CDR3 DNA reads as TGTGCCAGCAGTATCGAGGGGGCTAACTATGGCTACACCTTC. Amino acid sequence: CASSIEGANYGYTF.

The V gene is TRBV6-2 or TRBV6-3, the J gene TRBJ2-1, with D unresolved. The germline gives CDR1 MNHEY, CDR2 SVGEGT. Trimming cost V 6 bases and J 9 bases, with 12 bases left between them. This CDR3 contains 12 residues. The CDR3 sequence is CASSYPPIEQFF. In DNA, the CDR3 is TGTGCCAGCAGCTACCCTCCTATTGAGCAGTTCTTC.

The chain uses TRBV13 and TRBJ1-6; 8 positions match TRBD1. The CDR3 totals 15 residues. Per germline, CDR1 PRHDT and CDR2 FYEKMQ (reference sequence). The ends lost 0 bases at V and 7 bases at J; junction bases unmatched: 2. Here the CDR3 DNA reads TGTGCCAGCAGCTTAGGGGACAGGGAAAATTCACCCCTCCACTTT. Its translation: CASSLGDRENSPLHF. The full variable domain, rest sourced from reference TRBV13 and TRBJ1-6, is AAGVIQSPRHLIKEKRETATLKCYPIPRHDTVYWYQQGPGQDPQFLISFYEKMQSDKGSIPDRFSAQQFSDYHSELNMSSLELGDSALYFCASSLGDRENSPLHFGNGTRLTVT.

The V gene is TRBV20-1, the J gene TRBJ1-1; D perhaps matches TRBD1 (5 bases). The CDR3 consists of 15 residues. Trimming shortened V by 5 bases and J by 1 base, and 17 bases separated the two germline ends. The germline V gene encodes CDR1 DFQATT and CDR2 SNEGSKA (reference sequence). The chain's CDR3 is CSASHPDRPNTEAFF. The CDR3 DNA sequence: TGCAGTGCTTCCCACCCCGACAGACCGAACACTGAAGCTTTCTTT.

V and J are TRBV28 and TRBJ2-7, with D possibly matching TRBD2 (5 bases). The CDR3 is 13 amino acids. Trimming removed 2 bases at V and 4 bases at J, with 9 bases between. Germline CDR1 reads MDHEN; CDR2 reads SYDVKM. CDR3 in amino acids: CASSLGRRYEQYF. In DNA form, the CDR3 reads TGTGCCAGCAGTTTAGGGAGACGGTACGAGCAGTACTTC.

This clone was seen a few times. In DNA form, the CDR3 reads TGTGCCACCCAGACCACCGCAGGGTGGAATGAGCAGTTCTTC. Residues: CATQTTAGWNEQFF. The chain couples TRBV6-1 to TRBJ2-1, with TRBD1 as a possible D gene (5 bases). Germline V gives CDR1 MNHNS, CDR2 SASEGT. V lost 10 bases, J lost 7 bases, and 20 bases lay in between. CDR3 size: 14 residues.

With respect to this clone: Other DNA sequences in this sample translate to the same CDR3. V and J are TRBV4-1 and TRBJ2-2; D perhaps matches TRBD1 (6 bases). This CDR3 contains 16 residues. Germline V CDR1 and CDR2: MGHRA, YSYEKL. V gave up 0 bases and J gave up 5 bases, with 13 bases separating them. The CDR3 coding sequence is TGCGCCAGCAGCCAAGAGGGGGCTTTCGGAACCGGGGAGCTGTTTTTT. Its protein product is CASSQEGAFGTGELFF.

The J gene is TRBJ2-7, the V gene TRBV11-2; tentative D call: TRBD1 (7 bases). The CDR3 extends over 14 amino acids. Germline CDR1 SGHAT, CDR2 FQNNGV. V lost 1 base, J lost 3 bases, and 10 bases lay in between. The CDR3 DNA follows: TGTGCCAGCAGCTTAGGCCAGGGGGGCTACGAGCAGTACTTC. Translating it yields CASSLGQGGYEQYF.

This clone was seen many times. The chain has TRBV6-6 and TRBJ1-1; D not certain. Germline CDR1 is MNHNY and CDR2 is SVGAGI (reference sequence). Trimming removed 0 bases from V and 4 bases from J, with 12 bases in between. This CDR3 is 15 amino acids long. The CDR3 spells CASSYSPGGGTEAFF. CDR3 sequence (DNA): TGTGCCAGCAGTTACTCACCAGGAGGAGGCACTGAAGCTTTCTTT.

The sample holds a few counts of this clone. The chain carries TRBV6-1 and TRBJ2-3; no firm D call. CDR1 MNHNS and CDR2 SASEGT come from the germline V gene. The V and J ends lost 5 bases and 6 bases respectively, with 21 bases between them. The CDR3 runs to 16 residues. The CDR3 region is CASSPGRHSSSDTQYF. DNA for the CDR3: TGTGCCAGCAGTCCAGGACGACATAGTAGTTCGGATACGCAGTATTTT.

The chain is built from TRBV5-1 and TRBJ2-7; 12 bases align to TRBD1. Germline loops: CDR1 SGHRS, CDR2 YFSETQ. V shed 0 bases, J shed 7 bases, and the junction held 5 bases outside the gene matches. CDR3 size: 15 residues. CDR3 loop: CASSLEGTGGREQYF. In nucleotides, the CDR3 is TGCGCCAGCAGCTTGGAAGGGACAGGGGGCCGGGAGCAGTACTTC.

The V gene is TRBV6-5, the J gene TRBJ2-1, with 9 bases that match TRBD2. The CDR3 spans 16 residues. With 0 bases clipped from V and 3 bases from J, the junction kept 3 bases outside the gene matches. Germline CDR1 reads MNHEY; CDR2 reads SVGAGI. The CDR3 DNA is TGTGCCAGCAGTTACTCCTCTAGCGGGGTCTACAATGAGCAGTTCTTC. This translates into CASSYSSSGVYNEQFF.

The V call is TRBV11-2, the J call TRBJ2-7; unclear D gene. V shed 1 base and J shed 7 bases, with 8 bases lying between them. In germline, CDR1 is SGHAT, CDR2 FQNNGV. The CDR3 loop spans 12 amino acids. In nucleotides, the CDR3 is TGTGCCAGCAGCTTAGGGCGGCTGGAGCAGTACTTC. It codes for CASSLGRLEQYF.

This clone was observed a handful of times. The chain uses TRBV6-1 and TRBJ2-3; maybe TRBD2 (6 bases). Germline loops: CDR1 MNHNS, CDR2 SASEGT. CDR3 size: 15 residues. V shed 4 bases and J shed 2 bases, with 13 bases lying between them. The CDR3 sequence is CASSVRGTNTDTQYF. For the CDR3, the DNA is TGTGCCAGCAGTGTACGGGGGACCAACACAGATACGCAGTATTTT.

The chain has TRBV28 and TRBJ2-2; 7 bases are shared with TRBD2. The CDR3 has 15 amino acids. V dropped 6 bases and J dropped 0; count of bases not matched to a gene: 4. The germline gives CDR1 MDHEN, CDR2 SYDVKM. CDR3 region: CASRRGVPNTGELFF. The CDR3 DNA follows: TGTGCCAGCAGACGGGGGGTACCGAACACCGGGGAGCTGTTTTTT.

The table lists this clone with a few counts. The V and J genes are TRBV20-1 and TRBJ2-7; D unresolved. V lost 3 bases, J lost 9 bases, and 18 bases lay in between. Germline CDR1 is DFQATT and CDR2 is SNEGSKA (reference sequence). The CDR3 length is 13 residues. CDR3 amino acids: CSASVDPTSGQYF. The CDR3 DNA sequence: TGCAGTGCTAGCGTGGACCCAACATCGGGGCAGTACTTC.

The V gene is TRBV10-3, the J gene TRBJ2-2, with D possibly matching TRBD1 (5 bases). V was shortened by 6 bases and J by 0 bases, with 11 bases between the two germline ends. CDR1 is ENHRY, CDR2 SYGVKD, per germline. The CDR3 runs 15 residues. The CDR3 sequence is CAISLQGSNTGELFF. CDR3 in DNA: TGTGCCATCAGCTTGCAGGGCTCGAACACCGGGGAGCTGTTTTTT.

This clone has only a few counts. CDR3 bases: TGTGCCAGCAGTTTGGGATACACCATATATTTT. It yields the protein CASSLGYTIYF. The gene calls are TRBV28 and TRBJ1-3; no firm D call. The CDR3 length is 11 residues. Germline V gives CDR1 MDHEN, CDR2 SYDVKM. Deletions cut 3 bases from V and 8 bases from J, with 5 bases between.

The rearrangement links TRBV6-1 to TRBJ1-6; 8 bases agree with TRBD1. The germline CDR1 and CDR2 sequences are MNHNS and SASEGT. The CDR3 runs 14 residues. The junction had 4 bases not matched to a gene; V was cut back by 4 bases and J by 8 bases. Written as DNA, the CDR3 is TGTGCCAGCAGTGCTGGACAGGGCTATTCACCCCTCCACTTT. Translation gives CASSAGQGYSPLHF.

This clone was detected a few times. DNA for the CDR3: TGTGCCAGCAGTTACGCCAGGACTAGCGGGAGATCCTTTGGCGAGCAGTACTTC. Translated: CASSYARTSGRSFGEQYF. The chain carries TRBV6-5 and TRBJ2-7; 13 nucleotides line up with TRBD2. Per germline, CDR1 MNHEY and CDR2 SVGAGI. J was trimmed by 6 bases and V by 2 bases; bases with no gene match: 13. This CDR3 region has 18 residues.

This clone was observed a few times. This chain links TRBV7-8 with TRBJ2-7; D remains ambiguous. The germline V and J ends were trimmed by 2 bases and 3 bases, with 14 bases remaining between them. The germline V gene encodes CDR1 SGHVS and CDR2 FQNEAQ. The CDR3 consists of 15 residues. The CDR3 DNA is TGTGCCAGCAGCTTAATCTTCGGGCAGAACTACGAGCAGTACTTC. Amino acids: CASSLIFGQNYEQYF.

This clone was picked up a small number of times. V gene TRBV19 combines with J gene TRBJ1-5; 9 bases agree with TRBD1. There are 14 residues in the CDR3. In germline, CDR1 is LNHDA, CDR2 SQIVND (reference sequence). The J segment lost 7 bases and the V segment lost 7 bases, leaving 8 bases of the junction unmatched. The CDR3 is CASNGRTGEQPQHF. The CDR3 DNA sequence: TGTGCCAGTAACGGCCGGACAGGGGAGCAGCCCCAGCATTTT.

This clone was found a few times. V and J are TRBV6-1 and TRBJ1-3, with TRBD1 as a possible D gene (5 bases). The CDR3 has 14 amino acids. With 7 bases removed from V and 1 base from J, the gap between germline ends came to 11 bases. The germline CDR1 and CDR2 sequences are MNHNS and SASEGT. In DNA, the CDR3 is TGTGCCAGCACCATTCAGGGTTCTGGAAACACCATATATTTT. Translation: CASTIQGSGNTIYF.

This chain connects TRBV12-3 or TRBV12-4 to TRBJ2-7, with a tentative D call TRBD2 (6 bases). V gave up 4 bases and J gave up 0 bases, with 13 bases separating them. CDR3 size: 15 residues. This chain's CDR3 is CASSSNLASSYEQYF. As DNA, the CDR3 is TGTGCCAGCAGTTCCAACCTAGCGTCCTCCTACGAGCAGTACTTC.

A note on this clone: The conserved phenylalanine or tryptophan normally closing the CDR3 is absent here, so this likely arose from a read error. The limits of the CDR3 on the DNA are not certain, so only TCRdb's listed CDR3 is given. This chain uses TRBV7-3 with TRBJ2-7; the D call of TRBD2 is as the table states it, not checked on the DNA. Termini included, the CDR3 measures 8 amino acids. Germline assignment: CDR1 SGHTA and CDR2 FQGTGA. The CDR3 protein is CASSAAAG.

The CDR3 DNA follows: TGTGCCAGCAGTTTTGAAGGGTTGAGGGAGCAGTTCTTC. Amino acids: CASSFEGLREQFF. This chain links TRBV28 with TRBJ2-1, with D uncertain. The V end lost 3 bases, the J end lost 10 bases, and 13 bases lay between the germline ends. Germline V gene lookup returns CDR1 MDHEN and CDR2 SYDVKM. The CDR3 length is 13 residues.

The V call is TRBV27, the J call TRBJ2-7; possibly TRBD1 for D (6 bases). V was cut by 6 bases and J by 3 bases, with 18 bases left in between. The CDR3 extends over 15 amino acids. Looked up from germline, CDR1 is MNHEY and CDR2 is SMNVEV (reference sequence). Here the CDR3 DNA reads TGTGCCAGCAGCCCACAGGGCTCCTACTACTACGAGCAGTACTTC. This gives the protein CASSPQGSYYYEQYF.

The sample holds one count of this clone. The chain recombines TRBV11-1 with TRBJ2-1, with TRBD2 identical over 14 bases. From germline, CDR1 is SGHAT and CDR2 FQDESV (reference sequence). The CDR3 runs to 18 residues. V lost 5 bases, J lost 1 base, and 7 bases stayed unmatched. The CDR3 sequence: CASSPGTSGSLSYNEQFF. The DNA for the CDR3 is TGTGCCAGCAGCCCTGGGACTAGCGGGAGCTTATCCTACAATGAGCAGTTCTTC. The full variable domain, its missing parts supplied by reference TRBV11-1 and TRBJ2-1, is EAEVAQSPRYKITEKSQAVAFWCDPISGHATLYWYRQILGQGPELLVQFQDESVVDDSQLPKDRFSAERLKGVDSTLKIQPAELGDSAMYLCASSPGTSGSLSYNEQFFGPGTRLTVL.

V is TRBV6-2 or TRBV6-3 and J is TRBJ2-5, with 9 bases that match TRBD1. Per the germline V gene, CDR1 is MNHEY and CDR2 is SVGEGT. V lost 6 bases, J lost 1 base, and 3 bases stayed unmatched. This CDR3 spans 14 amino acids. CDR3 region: CASRGDRAQETQYF. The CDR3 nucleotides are TGTGCCAGCAGGGGGGACAGGGCCCAAGAGACCCAGTACTTC.